This T cell receptor beta chain was sequenced for a study of blood T cells in healthy people across ages. Primed by a sample-barcoded 5' primer and a J-beta primer mix, a second PCR proceeded for roughly 6 to 12 cycles. TCRdb called the 5' RACE reads again in MiXCR, with one record for every CDR3 protein. The sample contains approximately 810,000 distinct CDR3 sequences, 29% of which appear only once. Germline CDR1 reads LGHDT; CDR2 reads YNNKEL (reference sequence). V lost 4 bases, J lost 8 bases, and 7 bases lay in between. CDR3 length: 11 amino acids. This TCR came from a woman older than 75 in good health. Sequenced material: blood. This chain joins TRBV3-1 and TRBJ2-3, with D uncertain. CDR3 sequence (DNA): TGTGCCAGCAGCCGCGAAGGTACGCAGTATTTT. Encoded protein: CASSREGTQYF.